This T cell receptor beta chain was observed in a study of blood T cell repertoires in COVID-19. Profiled with immunoSEQ multiplex PCR; TCRdb holds only in-frame clones, not every one. In the table there are 180,000 or so clones, around 81% of which are singletons. Trimming at V came to 0 bases and at J to 3 bases, leaving 1 base not matched to a gene. CDR3 length: 15 residues. Germline V gene sequence: CDR1 SGHRS, CDR2 YFSETQ. The source is a human donor with acute or convalescent COVID-19. The donor label of this sample is uncertain. Source material: peripheral blood. The chain uses TRBV5-1 and TRBJ2-5; 11 nucleotides agree with TRBD2. The CDR3 sequence is CASSLVLAGEETQYF. In DNA, the CDR3 is TGCGCCAGCAGCTTGGTACTAGCGGGGGAAGAGACCCAGTACTTC.